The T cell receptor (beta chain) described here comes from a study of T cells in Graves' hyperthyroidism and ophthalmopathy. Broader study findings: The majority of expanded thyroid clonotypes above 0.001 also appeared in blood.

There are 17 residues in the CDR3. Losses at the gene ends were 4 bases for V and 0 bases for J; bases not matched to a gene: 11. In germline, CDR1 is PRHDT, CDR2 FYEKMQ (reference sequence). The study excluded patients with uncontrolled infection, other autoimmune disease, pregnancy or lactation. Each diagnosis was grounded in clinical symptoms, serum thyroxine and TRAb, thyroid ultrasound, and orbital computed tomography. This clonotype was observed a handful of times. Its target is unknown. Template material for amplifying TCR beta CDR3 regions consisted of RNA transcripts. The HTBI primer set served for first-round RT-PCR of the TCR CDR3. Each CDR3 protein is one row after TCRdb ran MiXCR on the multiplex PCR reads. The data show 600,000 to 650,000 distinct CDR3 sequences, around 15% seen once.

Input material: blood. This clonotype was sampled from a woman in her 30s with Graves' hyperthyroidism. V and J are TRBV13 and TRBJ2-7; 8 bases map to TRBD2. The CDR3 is CASSSKTTSASSYEQYF. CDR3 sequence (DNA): TGTGCCAGCAGCTCTAAGACGACTAGCGCGAGCTCCTACGAGCAGTACTTC. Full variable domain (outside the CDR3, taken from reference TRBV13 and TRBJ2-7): AAGVIQSPRHLIKEKRETATLKCYPIPRHDTVYWYQQGPGQDPQFLISFYEKMQSDKGSIPDRFSAQQFSDYHSELNMSSLELGDSALYFCASSSKTTSASSYEQYFGPGTRLTVT.